The rows below give T cell receptor beta chains drawn from one sample of a study of CD8+CD57+ T cells in acquired aplastic anemia. TCRdb re-derived calls from the reads in MiXCR, one entry per CDR3 protein. The data contain under 250,000 distinct CDR3 sequences, more than 40% of them singletons. Sample: sorted CD4+, CD8+, or CD8+CD57+ T cells (not recorded which) from PBMCs. These receptors were taken from a human donor with aplastic anemia. CDR3s include the opening cysteine and the closing phenylalanine or tryptophan. The D gene is left open where the match is weak. A clone size is listed for some rows: how often the clone was seen (once, few, many), or a class if it is expanded.

NA	NA	TRBV6-5	TRBJ2-7	CASSPNDLEVDEQYF	TGTGCCAGCAGTCCTAACGACTTGGAGGTCGACGAGCAGTACTTC
NA	TRBD1	TRBV6-4	TRBJ2-2	CASGTGQGELFF	TGTGCCAGCGGAACGGGACAGGGGGAGCTGTTTTTT
few	NA	TRBV7-2	TRBJ2-7	CASSRTVAGNLEQYF	TGTGCCAGCAGCCGGACCGTGGCAGGGAATCTCGAGCAGTACTTC
many	NA	TRBV7-9	TRBJ1-5	CASSLGQNNQPQHF	TGTGCCAGCAGCTTAGGACAGAACAATCAGCCCCAGCATTTT
many	NA	TRBV2	TRBJ1-5	CASSESATGWGDQPQHF	TGTGCCAGCAGTGAATCAGCTACAGGGTGGGGCGATCAGCCCCAGCATTTT
NA	NA	TRBV14	TRBJ1-2	CASSQDPQGNYGYTF	TGTGCCAGCAGCCAAGATCCACAGGGAAACTATGGCTACACCTTC
NA	TRBD1	TRBV20-1	TRBJ2-3	CSARDILGQGNVADTQYF	TGCAGTGCTAGAGATATCTTGGGACAGGGTAATGTGGCAGATACGCAGTATTTT
few	NA	TRBV2	TRBJ2-7	CASEGNPTEQYF	TGTGCCAGCGAAGGGAATCCTACGGAACAGTACTTC
NA	NA	TRBV2	TRBJ1-1	CASSGTNYENTEAFF	TGTGCCAGCAGCGGGACAAATTACGAGAACACTGAAGCTTTCTTT
NA	TRBD1	TRBV7-9	TRBJ2-7	CASSLHPGQGFPSGSYEQYF	TGTGCCAGCAGCTTACATCCCGGACAGGGGTTCCCCTCGGGGTCCTACGAGCAGTACTTC
many	NA	TRBV2	TRBJ1-1	CASSQDLRGAFF	TGTGCCAGCAGCCAGGATTTACGGGGTGCTTTCTTT
many	NA	TRBV13	TRBJ1-2	CASSLGDRTYGYTF	TGTGCCAGCAGCTTAGGGGACAGAACCTATGGCTACACCTTC
few	NA	TRBV9	TRBJ2-7	CASSPSQGYEQYF	TGTGCCAGCAGCCCTTCCCAGGGGTACGAGCAGTACTTC
few	NA	TRBV27	TRBJ2-5	CASSPSPGGGETQYF	TGTGCCAGCAGTCCATCCCCGGGGGGCGGAGAGACCCAGTACTTC
NA	NA	TRBV7-9	TRBJ1-1	CASWGVNTEAFF	TGTGCCAGCTGGGGGGTGAACACTGAAGCTTTCTTT
few	NA	TRBV5-6	TRBJ2-7	CASTPLADSYEQYF	TGTGCCAGCACCCCCCTAGCCGACTCCTACGAGCAGTACTTC
once	TRBD1	TRBV7-2	TRBJ2-1	CASSHAGGNEQFF	TGCGCCAGCAGCCACGCAGGGGGAAATGAGCAGTTCTTC
many	TRBD1	TRBV24-1	TRBJ2-7	CATSDPGTADEQYF	TGTGCCACCAGTGACCCAGGGACAGCTGACGAGCAGTACTTC
NA	TRBD2	TRBV9	TRBJ2-1	CASSVGLAGSSYNEQFF	TGTGCCAGCAGCGTAGGACTAGCGGGGAGCTCCTACAATGAGCAGTTCTTC
many	NA	TRBV20-1	TRBJ1-1	CSAGGKRAGRPGAFF	TGCAGTGCTGGGGGGAAGCGGGCTGGTCGTCCCGGAGCTTTCTTT
NA	NA	TRBV7-2	TRBJ1-4	CASSPGRATNEKLFF	TGTGCCAGCAGTCCGGGGCGGGCAACTAATGAAAAACTGTTTTTT
few	NA	TRBV28	TRBJ2-3	CASSLTTSSPTQYF	TGTGCCAGCAGCTTGACTACCTCTTCTCCTACGCAGTATTTT
NA	TRBD2	TRBV10-3	TRBJ2-1	CASSSGLAVKESEQFF	TGTGCCAGCAGTTCCGGACTAGCGGTAAAGGAGAGTGAGCAGTTCTTC
NA	NA	TRBV5-8	TRBJ2-7	CASTPGTLYEQYF	TGTGCCAGCACACCGGGCACCCTTTACGAGCAGTACTTC